Presented here are 26 T cell receptor beta chains from one specimen sequenced in a study of cytomegalovirus exposure and HLA in healthy donors. PCR employed 60 Vbeta and 13 Jbeta primers. Assay used: immunoSEQ multiplex PCR; TCRdb lists only in-frame clones, some missing. Here the sample spans roughly 140,000 clones, 60% to 80% being singletons. Specimen: PBMCs. These receptors all come from a male donor in good health and CMV-seronegative.

The chain employs TRBV7-9 and TRBJ1-1; 9 bases are shared with TRBD1. CDR1 is SEHNR, CDR2 FQNEAQ, per germline (reference sequence). This CDR3 contains 15 residues. V lost 3 bases, J lost 3 bases, and 5 bases stayed unmatched. The CDR3 loop reads CASSFLRDRDTEAFF. The CDR3 DNA is TGTGCCAGCAGCTTTCTCCGGGACAGGGACACTGAAGCTTTCTTT.

The rearrangement links TRBV21-1 to TRBJ2-7; the table's D call of TRBD2 was not tested on the DNA. TRBV21-1 is a recognized pseudogene. The CDR3 consists of 16 residues. The CDR3 region is CASSKGWIAGPYEQYF. The CDR3 coding sequence is TGTGCCAGCAGCAAGGGGTGGATAGCGGGCCCCTACGAGCAGTACTTC.

On this clone itself: One end of the junction varies from germline; a read error may be responsible. The chain has TRBV7-9 and TRBJ1-4, with 7 bases aligning to TRBD1. The germline CDR1 and CDR2 sequences are SEHNR and FQNEAQ (reference sequence). The CDR3 loop spans 17 amino acids. CDR3 sequence (DNA): TGTTCCAGCAGCTTAGCGGATAAACAGGGGCTGCCAGTAAAACTGTTTTTT. Protein product: CSSSLADKQGLPVKLFF.

The rearrangement links TRBV18 to TRBJ2-1, with 16 positions matching TRBD2. The CDR3 has 19 residues. In germline, CDR1 is KGHSH, CDR2 LQKENI. V was clipped by 1 base and J by 1 base; unmatched bases: 4. CDR3 nucleotides: TGTGCCAGCTCACCACTCGGGACTAGCGGGGGGGTGTCCTACAATGAGCAGTTCTTC. Translated: CASSPLGTSGGVSYNEQFF. Filled out from reference TRBV18 and TRBJ2-1, the complete variable domain reads NAGVMQNPRHLVRRRGQEARLRCSPMKGHSHVYWYRQLPEEGLKFMVYLQKENIIDESGMPKERFSAEFPKEGPSILRIQQVVRGDSAAYFCASSPLGTSGGVSYNEQFFGPGTRLTVL.

This clone occurred once. The gene calls are TRBV6-1 and TRBJ2-7, with D perhaps TRBD1 (6 bases). The CDR3 sequence is 14 residues long. Trimming stripped 7 bases from V and 2 bases from J, with 15 bases between. The germline V gene has CDR1 MNHNS and CDR2 SASEGT. CDR3 sequence: CASTRAGDPYEQYF. The CDR3 bases are TGTGCCAGCACTCGGGCAGGGGACCCCTACGAGCAGTACTTC.

V is TRBV6-1 and J is TRBJ1-2; no clear D. CDR3 length: 15 amino acids. Germline-derived CDR1 and CDR2 are MNHNS and SASEGT. Trimming took off 3 bases at V and 7 bases at J, with 18 bases between the two ends. CDR3 in amino acids: CASSDEFTGSGGYTF. CDR3 in DNA: TGTGCCAGCAGTGACGAGTTTACCGGATCAGGTGGCTACACCTTC.

This clone was seen a handful of times. The gene calls are TRBV25-1 and TRBJ2-5; D gene unclear. The end of the DNA fits TRBJ2-7 better, so the J call may be wrong. CDR1 and CDR2 from the germline V gene are MGHDK and SYGVNS. CDR3 length: 15 residues. The CDR3: CASSFNTGKNYEQYF. The CDR3 coding sequence is TGTGCCAGCAGTTTTAACACGGGTAAGAACTACGAGCAGTACTTC.

CDR3 DNA: TGTGCCAGCAGCTTCTCAGCTAGAACAGATACGCAGTATTTT. This sequence encodes CASSFSARTDTQYF. This chain uses TRBV5-6 with TRBJ2-3; D unclear. Trimming took off 2 bases at V and 3 bases at J, with 10 bases between the two ends. CDR3 length: 14 residues. The V gene's germline CDR1 is SGHDT and CDR2 YYEEEE.

The chain carries TRBV11-2 and TRBJ2-2; TRBD1 might be the D (7 bases). The CDR3 sequence is 14 residues long. The germline V gene encodes CDR1 SGHAT and CDR2 FQNNGV. Deletions cut 3 bases from V and 7 bases from J, with 12 bases between. The CDR3 protein is CASSLTGRNGELFF. The CDR3 coding sequence is TGTGCCAGCAGCTTGACAGGGAGGAACGGGGAGCTGTTTTTT.

V and J are TRBV11-3 and TRBJ1-4; D remains unclear. V was cut by 4 bases and J by 8 bases, with 14 bases left in between. Germline V gene data show CDR1 as SGHNT and CDR2 as YENEEA. The CDR3 consists of 14 residues. The CDR3 sequence: CASSSGVPGEKLFF. The CDR3 DNA sequence: TGTGCCAGCAGCTCCGGGGTCCCGGGGGAAAAACTGTTTTTT.

The rearrangement links TRBV28 to TRBJ1-2; D possibly corresponds to TRBD1 (6 bases). The germline gives CDR1 MDHEN, CDR2 SYDVKM. CDR3 length equals 12 residues. V was trimmed by 5 bases and J by 7 bases, leaving 11 bases between them. CDR3 DNA: TGTGCCAGCAGTACTGGGGGCCCTGGCTACACCTTC. This sequence encodes CASSTGGPGYTF.

The gene calls are TRBV7-7 and TRBJ2-5, with no clear D. This CDR3 has 15 amino acids. Germline CDR1 and CDR2: SSHAT and FNYEAQ (reference sequence). The germline V and J ends were trimmed by 3 bases and 3 bases, with 14 bases remaining between them. CDR3 bases: TGTGCCAGCAGCTTCTCCCACGCGGCGGAAGAGACCCAGTACTTC. Its protein product is CASSFSHAAEETQYF.

The genes are TRBV7-3 and TRBJ2-1; TRBD2 is a possible D gene (6 bases). This CDR3 region has 12 residues. The V gene lost 11 bases and the J gene lost 6 bases, with 14 bases spanning the gap. CDR1 is SGHTA, CDR2 FQGTGA, per germline. CDR3 coding DNA: TGTGCCGCCGTCGGGGGTGGCAATGAGCAGTTCTTC. This codes for CAAVGGGNEQFF.

This chain joins TRBV19 and TRBJ1-5; tentative D call: TRBD1 (6 bases). CDR3 length: 12 amino acids. Trimming pared 8 bases from V and 8 bases from J, leaving 13 bases between. CDR1 and CDR2 (germline): LNHDA, SQIVND (reference sequence). This chain's CDR3 is CASSDRREPQHF. DNA of the CDR3: TGTGCCAGTTCGGACAGACGGGAGCCCCAGCATTTT. Drawing the rest from reference TRBV19 and TRBJ1-5, the complete variable domain is DGGITQSPKYLFRKEGQNVTLSCEQNLNHDAMYWYRQDPGQGLRLIYYSQIVNDFQKGDIAEGYSVSREKKESFPLTVTSAQKNPTAFYLCASSDRREPQHFGDGTRLSIL.

This sequence joins TRBV5-4 and TRBJ1-5; 7 bases map to TRBD1. Germline V gives CDR1 SGHNT, CDR2 YYREEE (reference sequence). The CDR3 extends over 16 amino acids. Germline trimming cut 2 bases from V and 4 bases from J; bases unmatched to any gene: 9. The CDR3 DNA reads TGTGCCAGCAGCTTAACTACCGGGACAGAGAATCAGCCCCAGCATTTT. Translated, it gives CASSLTTGTENQPQHF. Using reference TRBV5-4 and TRBJ1-5 for the parts outside the CDR3, the full variable domain is ETGVTQSPTHLIKTRGQQVTLRCSSQSGHNTVSWYQQALGQGPQFIFQYYREEENGRGNFPPRFSGLQFPNYSSELNVNALELDDSALYLCASSLTTGTENQPQHFGDGTRLSIL.

The chain couples TRBV27 to TRBJ2-2, with TRBD2 matching over 14 bases. This CDR3 region has 17 residues. Germline-derived CDR1 and CDR2 are MNHEY and SMNVEV (reference sequence). J lost 3 bases, V lost 6 bases, and 6 bases had no gene match. Here the CDR3 DNA reads TGTGCCAGCAGGCGACTAGCGGGAGGGCCGGACACCGGGGAGCTGTTTTTT. Its protein is CASRRLAGGPDTGELFF.

On this clone: Germline and junction disagree at one end, which may indicate a read error. J is TRBJ2-2 and V is TRBV11-2; D gene uncertain. The CDR3 loop spans 15 amino acids. Germline CDR1 SGHAT, CDR2 FQNNGV. The CDR3 nucleotides read TGTGCCAGCAGCTTAGTTCTTGCGAACCCCGGGGAGCTGTTTTTT. This translates into CASSLVLANPGELFF.

This chain joins TRBV5-6 and TRBJ1-5; D might be TRBD1 (5 bases). CDR3 length equals 13 residues. Deletions cut 6 bases from V and 7 bases from J, with 14 bases between. CDR1 is SGHDT, CDR2 YYEEEE, per germline. This CDR3 reads CASTFGGGQPQHF. The CDR3 region has the DNA TGTGCCAGCACGTTTGGCGGGGGACAGCCCCAGCATTTT.

The chain couples TRBV2 to TRBJ2-1, with TRBD2 matching over 8 bases. Germline V CDR1 and CDR2: SNHLY, FYNNEI. V shed 5 bases and J 0 bases; nucleotides not matched to a gene: 3. The CDR3 has 15 residues. CDR3 loop: CASSTGTSSYNEQFF. DNA of the CDR3: TGTGCCAGCAGTACCGGGACTAGCTCCTACAATGAGCAGTTCTTC. Based on the CDR3 plus reference TRBV2 and TRBJ2-1, the full variable domain is EPEVTQTPSHQVTQMGQEVILRCVPISNHLYFYWYRQILGQKVEFLVSFYNNEISEKSEIFDDQFSVERPDGSNFTLKIRSTKLEDSAMYFCASSTGTSSYNEQFFGPGTRLTVL.

The rearrangement links TRBV25-1 to TRBJ2-5, with TRBD2 matching over 7 bases. This CDR3 region has 15 residues. Germline CDR1 is MGHDK and CDR2 is SYGVNS. Trimming took 8 bases from V and 2 from J; bases not matched to a gene: 11. In DNA form, the CDR3 reads TGTGCCAGCCGACGAGCCGGGGGGTGGCAAGAGACCCAGTACTTC. Translation: CASRRAGGWQETQYF.

The genes are TRBV9 and TRBJ1-2; possible D gene TRBD1, 6 bases. Germline CDR1 reads SGDLS; CDR2 reads YYNGEE. Trimming cost V 1 base and J 4 bases, with 11 bases left between them. This CDR3 contains 14 residues. Written as DNA, the CDR3 is TGTGCCAGCAGCGTACAGGGGTATGGCTATGGCTACACCTTC. It encodes CASSVQGYGYGYTF.

The chain has TRBV11-2 and TRBJ2-5; D unclear. Trimming pared 1 base from V and 9 bases from J, leaving 6 bases between. Germline-derived CDR1 and CDR2 are SGHAT and FQNNGV. This CDR3 is built from 11 residues. Here the CDR3 DNA reads TGTGCCAGCAGCTTAGGGGCGCCCCAGTACTTC. It is translated as CASSLGAPQYF. The full variable domain, completed using reference TRBV11-2 and TRBJ2-5, is EAGVAQSPRYKIIEKRQSVAFWCNPISGHATLYWYQQILGQGPKLLIQFQNNGVVDDSQLPKDRFSAERLKGVDSTLKIQPAKLEDSAVYLCASSLGAPQYFGPGTRLLVL.

The rearrangement uses TRBV6-5 and TRBJ1-2; 7 bases agree with TRBD1. Germline CDR1 is MNHEY and CDR2 is SVGAGI. The CDR3 extends over 14 amino acids. After removal of 6 bases from V and 5 bases from J, the junction contained 9 bases not matched to a gene. Here the CDR3 reads CASRPPGQRYGYTF. In nucleotides, the CDR3 is TGTGCCAGCAGGCCGCCGGGACAGAGGTATGGCTACACCTTC.

The sample holds a few counts of this clone. V usage is TRBV7-9 and J usage is TRBJ2-1; 7 bases align to TRBD2. Per the germline V gene, CDR1 is SEHNR and CDR2 is FQNEAQ (reference sequence). V shed 5 bases, J shed 8 bases, and the junction held 12 bases outside the gene matches. The CDR3 runs to 15 residues. The DNA for the CDR3 is TGTGCCAGCAGCCACGCGGGGGAGATCAGGGATGAGCAGTTCTTC. Its protein product is CASSHAGEIRDEQFF.

CDR3 bases: TGTGCCAGCAGCTTCGGGGGAGGTAGCAATCAGCCCCAGCATTTT. Translating it yields CASSFGGGSNQPQHF. The chain combines TRBV5-4 with TRBJ1-5; D might be TRBD1 (5 bases). V dropped 2 bases and J dropped 0 bases, with 9 bases sitting between them. The CDR3 loop spans 15 amino acids. Germline CDR1 and CDR2: SGHNT and YYREEE (reference sequence).

The rearrangement links TRBV7-8 to TRBJ2-2; TRBD1 aligns across 8 bases. The CDR3 is 16 amino acids. Germline V gene data show CDR1 as SGHVS and CDR2 as FQNEAQ. Losses at the gene ends were 4 bases for V and 0 bases for J; bases not matched to a gene: 4. The CDR3 sequence: CASSSQGGSNTGELFF. The CDR3, as DNA: TGTGCCAGCAGCTCACAGGGGGGATCGAACACCGGGGAGCTGTTTTTT.